This T cell receptor beta chain was found in a study of T cells in women clearing cervical HPV infection. Background on the study: Women with histologically confirmed HPV16-related CIN3 or worse, 2 with invasive cancer, served as cases. Study-wide results and caveats: Repertoire richness, not evenness, was significantly elevated in CIN3+ cases versus controls.

MY09/MY11 PCR detected cervical HPV DNA; dot-blot assigned genotypes. This CDR3 is 13 amino acids long. V dropped 3 bases and J dropped 3 bases, with 9 bases sitting between them. Germline lookup yields CDR1 WNHNN and CDR2 SYGVQD (reference sequence). Some clones are missing from TCRdb's copy, which holds only in-frame ones; the method was immunoSEQ multiplex PCR. The ten most abundant clones cover around 25% of a sample with 10,000 to 15,000 clones. Comments on this clone: Its target is not known. The CDR3 extends 3 residues past the end of the read, so its final part is completed from the germline J gene.

The source is a woman between 18 and 69 years old with a cervical HPV16 infection that either progressed to CIN3+ or cleared (not recorded which). The sequencing sample was made of blood buffy coat. The gene calls are TRBV10-1 and TRBJ2-7; D not certain. CDR3 DNA, as far as it was read: TGCGCCAGCAGTGATGGCACAAGCTACGAG. Translating gives CASSDGTSYE. The full-length CDR3 reads as CASSDGTSYEQYF.